This is a list of T cell receptor beta chains from one sample in a study of blood T cell repertoires in COVID-19. TCRdb's copy holds only in-frame clones and misses some; the assay was immunoSEQ multiplex PCR. The table has 200,000 or so clones, around 83% seen once. The sample comprised peripheral blood. The receptors derive from a human donor in a cohort sampled during active COVID-19. The CDR3 runs from the conserved cysteine through the conserved F or W. The D gene is left open where the match is weak. Clone size is stated in some rows and not others, as once, few, many or a class when expanded.

size	D	V	J	DNA	CDR3
NA	NA	TRBV11-3	TRBJ2-3	TGTGCCAGCAGCTTCGGAGCAGGGGATATCACAGATACGCAGTATTTT	CASSFGAGDITDTQYF
NA	NA	TRBV9	TRBJ2-7	TGTGCCAGCAGCGATAGCAGGGCAGGCATCGAGCAGTACTTC	CASSDSRAGIEQYF
NA	TRBD1	TRBV19	TRBJ1-2	TGTGCCAGTAGAACACCGGGACAGGGGGCCTATGGCTACACCTTC	CASRTPGQGAYGYTF
NA	TRBD1	TRBV5-6	TRBJ2-7	TGTGCCAGCAGCATAGGAGTCTGGGACAGTCTCTCCTACGAGCAGTACTTC	CASSIGVWDSLSYEQYF
once	NA	TRBV25-1	TRBJ2-1	TGTGCCAGCAGCCCCGGGGTCGAGCAGTTCTTC	CASSPGVEQFF
NA	NA	TRBV5-1	TRBJ2-3	TGCGCCAGCAGCCGGGGACTCGGAGTAAACGGAGATACGCAGTATTTT	CASSRGLGVNGDTQYF
few	TRBD1	TRBV4-2	TRBJ2-2	TGTGCCAGCAGCCAGGCCATTCGCAGGGGGCCCGGGGAGCTGTTTTTT	CASSQAIRRGPGELFF
NA	NA	TRBV29-1	TRBJ2-2	TGCAGCGTTGAGGCGGAGAACACCGGGGAGCTGTTTTTT	CSVEAENTGELFF
NA	TRBD1	TRBV7-9	TRBJ2-1	TGTGCCAGCACTCCCGGGACAGGGGAATCCTACAATGAGCAGTTCTTC	CASTPGTGESYNEQFF
NA	NA	TRBV10-3	TRBJ2-3	TGTGCCATAATAGCTAGACCCCAAGGTACGCAGTATTTT	CAIIARPQGTQYF
NA	TRBD2	TRBV5-6	TRBJ2-5	TGTGCCAGCAGCTTGGCGGGACTAGGGGGTTTGGAGACCCAGTACTTC	CASSLAGLGGLETQYF
NA	TRBD1	TRBV5-1	TRBJ2-7	TGCGCCAGCAGGACCGACAGGGGCAACGAGCAGTACTTC	CASRTDRGNEQYF
once	TRBD2	TRBV5-1	TRBJ2-1	TGCGCCAGCAGCTTGGCCCGTCTAGCGGGATATGAGCAGTTCTTC	CASSLARLAGYEQFF
NA	TRBD2	TRBV5-1	TRBJ2-5	TGCGCCAGCAGCCTGGAGGTGGGGAGGGAAGAGACCCAGTACTTC	CASSLEVGREETQYF
NA	TRBD1	TRBV2	TRBJ2-1	TGTGCCAGCAGTAGGGACAGGGGCTACAATGAGCAGTTCTTC	CASSRDRGYNEQFF
NA	NA	TRBV4-1	TRBJ1-1	TGCGCCAGCAGCCCTCTGGGGCGGGGGGGGACTGAAGCTTTCTTT	CASSPLGRGGTEAFF
few	NA	TRBV7-8	TRBJ1-5	TGTGCCAGCAGCCGTACCGGGACAAATCAGCCCCAGCATTTT	CASSRTGTNQPQHF
NA	NA	TRBV5-1	TRBJ2-5	TGCGCCAGCAGCTCGGGGGGCATACAAGAGACCCAGTACTTC	CASSSGGIQETQYF
NA	TRBD1	TRBV9	TRBJ2-3	TGTGCCAGCACCCGGACAGGGGGCACAGATACGCAGTATTTT	CASTRTGGTDTQYF
NA	TRBD2	TRBV7-9	TRBJ2-3	TGTGCCAGCAGCTTATGGGCTCTCGGGGGGAGAGGGACAGATACGCAGTATTTT	CASSLWALGGRGTDTQYF
once	TRBD1	TRBV3-1/TRBV3-2	TRBJ1-2	TGTGCCAGCAGCCGCCAGGGGGCCCGCGGCTACACCTTC	CASSRQGARGYTF
once	TRBD1	TRBV7-9	TRBJ2-5	TGTGCCAGCAGCTTACAAATTGTCGGGACAGGGGACCAGTACTTC	CASSLQIVGTGDQYF
NA	TRBD1	TRBV2	TRBJ2-1	TGTGCCAGCATTCGGGACAGTAACAGCAATGAGCAGTTCTTC	CASIRDSNSNEQFF
NA	TRBD1	TRBV20-1	TRBJ2-5	TGCAGTGCTAGTAGGCAGGGGGCGCTCCAAGAGACCCAGTACTTC	CSASRQGALQETQYF
NA	NA	TRBV24-1	TRBJ1-5	TGTGCCACCAGTGAAGAGGGCAGTCAGCCCCAGCATTTT	CATSEEGSQPQHF
NA	NA	TRBV25-1	TRBJ1-2	TGTGCCAGCAGTGAATGGGAGCGAGGGTATGGCTACACCTTC	CASSEWERGYGYTF
NA	NA	TRBV10-1	TRBJ2-2	TGCGCCAGCAGTGATGGGGGACTCACCGGGGAGCTGTTTTTT	CASSDGGLTGELFF
NA	TRBD1	TRBV7-8	TRBJ1-2	TGTGCCAGCAGCCCTCAGGGGGCTGGGGGCGGCTACACCTTC	CASSPQGAGGGYTF
NA	TRBD2	TRBV5-5	TRBJ2-2	TGTGCCAGCAGCTCCGGGACTAGAGACACCGGGGAGCTGTTTTTT	CASSSGTRDTGELFF
NA	TRBD2	TRBV4-1	TRBJ2-1	TGCGCCAGCGCAAGGGGACTAGCGGTCTACAATGAGCAGTTCTTC	CASARGLAVYNEQFF
NA	NA	TRBV28	TRBJ2-4	TGTGCCAGCAGTTTGAGGGACACACGACTCTCCAAAAACATTCAGTACTTC	CASSLRDTRLSKNIQYF
NA	NA	TRBV18	TRBJ2-5	TGTGCCAGCTCCCTCGGGAGAGGGGAGACCCAGTACTTC	CASSLGRGETQYF
NA	TRBD2	TRBV6-1	TRBJ2-3	TGTGCCAGCAGTGGGGTACTAAGACTAGCCCGCACAGATACGCAGTATTTT	CASSGVLRLARTDTQYF
NA	NA	TRBV15	TRBJ2-1	TGTGCCACCAGCGTACAGAAAAGCCGAACAAAGCAGTTCTTC	CATSVQKSRTKQFF
NA	TRBD2	TRBV7-9	TRBJ2-7	TGTGCCAGCAGCAGCGGGGCAGGAATTTCCTACGAGCAGTACTTC	CASSSGAGISYEQYF
NA	TRBD1	TRBV19	TRBJ1-1	TGTGCCAGTAGATGGGGACAGGAGAACACTGAAGCTTTCTTT	CASRWGQENTEAFF
NA	NA	TRBV20-1	TRBJ2-6	TGCAGTGTAGATGGGGCCAACGTCCTGACTTTC	CSVDGANVLTF
once	NA	TRBV18	TRBJ2-7	TGTGCCAGCTCACCACCGGTACAGGGCTACGAGCAGTACTTC	CASSPPVQGYEQYF
NA	TRBD1	TRBV12-5	TRBJ2-1	TGTGCTAGTGGTTCCCGGGACAGGGGCTACAATGAGCAGTTCTTC	CASGSRDRGYNEQFF
NA	NA	TRBV6-5	TRBJ2-7	TGTGCCAGCAAGCGGTCTTACGCGGAGTACTTC	CASKRSYAEYF
few	NA	TRBV7-2	TRBJ2-7	TGTGCCAGCAGCTTATCTAGGCGGGTGCACGAGCAGTACTTC	CASSLSRRVHEQYF
NA	NA	TRBV20-1	TRBJ2-7	TGCAGTGCGCCGCAGTCGGGGGAGCAGTACTTC	CSAPQSGEQYF
few	TRBD1	TRBV5-1	TRBJ1-5	TGCGCCAGCAGCTATACAGGGGGCTTGGAGCCCCAGCATTTT	CASSYTGGLEPQHF
NA	TRBD1	TRBV9	TRBJ1-2	TGTGCCAGCAGCCCCGGGACAGAGCATCCCTATGGCTACACCTTC	CASSPGTEHPYGYTF
NA	NA	TRBV7-8	TRBJ2-1	TGTGCCAGCGGGAGAAATGAGCAGTTCTTC	CASGRNEQFF
NA	TRBD1	TRBV28	TRBJ1-5	TGTGCCAGCAACGAGAACAGGGGGAATCAGCCCCAGCATTTT	CASNENRGNQPQHF